The sequence of this T cell receptor (beta chain) was determined in a study of cytomegalovirus exposure and HLA in healthy donors. General study points: TCR beta V- and J-gene trimming was later associated with a missense DCLRE1C variant.

Per the germline V gene, CDR1 is SGHNT and CDR2 is YYREEE (reference sequence). V was pared by 4 bases and J by 6 bases, with 13 bases between. The CDR3 is made up of 13 amino acids. PCR was performed using 60 Vbeta and 13 Jbeta primers. Clones were read by immunoSEQ multiplex PCR, and TCRdb kept only the in-frame ones, dropping some. The table records 140,000 to 150,000 clones, less than 10% of them present only once. This clone turned up a few times. Its antigen is still unknown. The sequence was obtained from a male donor in good health and CMV-seronegative. The rearrangement uses TRBV5-4 and TRBJ1-2, with D possibly TRBD1 on 5 matching bases. Sample: PBMCs. The CDR3 nucleotides are TGTGCCAGCAGCCTTCCAGGGAAAGATGGCTACACCTTC. As protein: CASSLPGKDGYTF.